One sample yielded the 27 T cell receptor beta chains listed below, sequenced in a study of OX40 agonist ivuxolimab in advanced cancers. Repertoires were generated with immunoSEQ multiplex PCR, while TCRdb's copy carries only in-frame clones and drops some. The data show approximately 70,000 clones, 75% to 90% seen once. The input for sequencing was CD4+ or CD8+ T cells sorted from blood, taken in a trial of the OX40 agonist ivuxolimab. These receptor sequences come from an adult with an advanced solid tumor such as melanoma, head and neck, liver or kidney cancer.

This chain connects TRBV6-1 to TRBJ2-5, with a tentative D call TRBD2 (5 bases). This CDR3 is 12 amino acids long. Trimming pared 3 bases from V and 4 bases from J, leaving 6 bases between. Germline V gene lookup returns CDR1 MNHNS and CDR2 SASEGT. CDR3 in DNA: TGTGCCAGCAGTGAGAGGGCAGAGACCCAGTACTTC. Protein sequence: CASSERAETQYF.

The chain uses TRBV7-2 and TRBJ2-7, with D possibly TRBD1 on 6 matching bases. V lost 5 bases and J lost 5, with 13 bases in between. CDR1 is SGHTA, CDR2 FQGNSA, per germline. The CDR3 totals 13 residues. CDR3 in DNA: TGTGCCAGCAGCCCGGACAGAGTTAACGAGCAGTACTTC. This encodes CASSPDRVNEQYF.

This clone was counted a single time. The gene calls are TRBV18 and TRBJ2-7, with D uncertain. V was trimmed by 1 base and J by 4 bases, leaving 8 bases between them. CDR1 and CDR2 (germline): KGHSH, LQKENI. CDR3 size: 13 residues. DNA of the CDR3: TGTGCCAGCTCACCACGGCGTCTTTACGAGCAGTACTTC. Translation gives CASSPRRLYEQYF.

The CDR3 region is CASSIRQDWVDNSPLHF. DNA of the CDR3: TGTGCCAGTAGTATCCGACAGGACTGGGTAGATAATTCACCCCTCCACTTT. The genes are TRBV19 and TRBJ1-6, with D possibly TRBD1 on 6 matching bases. V was cut by 3 bases and J by 5 bases, with 17 bases left in between. This CDR3 comprises 17 residues. The germline CDR1 and CDR2 sequences are LNHDA and SQIVND (reference sequence).

The gene calls are TRBV5-1 and TRBJ1-2; 10 bases are a match to TRBD1. CDR1 and CDR2 (germline): SGHRS, YFSETQ. The CDR3 extends over 15 amino acids. Trimming took 4 bases from V and 6 from J; bases not matched to a gene: 9. The CDR3 coding sequence is TGCGCCAGCAGCCCTAAGGACAGGGGGGGAAATGGCTACACCTTC. Translated, it gives CASSPKDRGGNGYTF. Complete variable domain (other parts from reference TRBV5-1 and TRBJ1-2): KAGVTQTPRYLIKTRGQQVTLSCSPISGHRSVSWYQQTPGQGLQFLFEYFSETQRNKGNFPGRFSGRQFSNSRSEMNVSTLELGDSALYLCASSPKDRGGNGYTFGSGTRLTVV.

Written as DNA, the CDR3 is TGTGCCAGCACGGCGGCGGGAACAGATACGCAGTATTTT. This sequence encodes CASTAAGTDTQYF. The genes are TRBV6-5 and TRBJ2-3; a weak D match, TRBD2 (6 bases). V was clipped by 7 bases and J by 3 bases, with 11 bases between them. This CDR3 comprises 13 residues. Germline V gene sequence: CDR1 MNHEY, CDR2 SVGAGI.

V usage is TRBV9 and J usage is TRBJ1-2, with D maybe TRBD1 (5 bases). The germline V gene encodes CDR1 SGDLS and CDR2 YYNGEE. CDR3 size: 13 residues. With 3 bases removed from V and 4 bases from J, the gap between germline ends came to 10 bases. Here the CDR3 reads CASSARGTYGYTF. CDR3 coding DNA: TGTGCCAGCAGCGCCCGGGGGACCTATGGCTACACCTTC.

This chain joins TRBV9 and TRBJ1-2; 9 positions agree with TRBD1. V trimming: 3 bases; J trimming: 5 bases; junction bases outside the gene matches: 11. Per germline, CDR1 SGDLS and CDR2 YYNGEE. The CDR3 is made up of 16 amino acids. DNA for the CDR3: TGTGCCAGCAGCGCCACAACAGGGGGCATGAGATATGGCTACACCTTC. Translation: CASSATTGGMRYGYTF.

For the CDR3, the DNA is TGCGCCAGCAGCCAAGAAGGCAGGGGGCCGGTTGGCTACACCTTC. It translates to CASSQEGRGPVGYTF. The chain has TRBV4-1 and TRBJ1-2; TRBD1 matches 8 bases. This CDR3 contains 15 residues. V dropped 0 bases and J dropped 7; count of bases not matched to a gene: 7. The germline CDR1 and CDR2 sequences are MGHRA and YSYEKL.

The chain carries TRBV5-1 and TRBJ2-7; no firm D call. This CDR3 spans 11 amino acids. CDR1 and CDR2 from the germline V gene are SGHRS and YFSETQ. Trimming pared 4 bases from V and 5 bases from J, leaving 7 bases between. This CDR3 is CASSQWDEQYF. As DNA, the CDR3 is TGCGCCAGCAGCCAATGGGACGAGCAGTACTTC. The full variable domain, its missing parts supplied by reference TRBV5-1 and TRBJ2-7, is KAGVTQTPRYLIKTRGQQVTLSCSPISGHRSVSWYQQTPGQGLQFLFEYFSETQRNKGNFPGRFSGRQFSNSRSEMNVSTLELGDSALYLCASSQWDEQYFGPGTRLTVT.

The chain combines TRBV10-3 with TRBJ2-5, with D uncertain. Deletions cut 6 bases from V and 2 bases from J, with 7 bases between. The CDR3 has 12 residues. The V gene's germline CDR1 is ENHRY and CDR2 SYGVKD. The CDR3: CAIRASQETQYF. CDR3 DNA: TGTGCCATCAGGGCATCTCAAGAGACCCAGTACTTC.

This rearrangement joins TRBV5-1 to TRBJ2-3; a possible D gene is TRBD1 (5 bases). Germline-derived CDR1 and CDR2 are SGHRS and YFSETQ. The CDR3 length is 15 residues. V lost 4 bases to trimming and J lost 0 bases, with 12 bases between them. The CDR3 bases are TGCGCCAGCAGCCTCTTTGGGGCCAGCACAGATACGCAGTATTTT. Translating it yields CASSLFGASTDTQYF.

This clone has a count of ten or more. The V call is TRBV21-1, the J call TRBJ1-5; the table calls TRBD1, which could not be checked here. TRBV21-1 is a documented pseudogene. The CDR3 has 14 amino acids. This CDR3 reads CASSLGGLRQPQHF. The CDR3 DNA follows: TGTGCCAGCAGCTTGGGTGGGCTTAGGCAGCCCCAGCATTTT.

This clone has a handful of counts. This chain connects TRBV28 to TRBJ1-5; possible D gene TRBD1, 5 bases. The CDR3 covers 14 residues. V gave up 7 bases and J gave up 4 bases, with 14 bases separating them. Germline V gives CDR1 MDHEN, CDR2 SYDVKM. As DNA, the CDR3 is TGTGCCAGCAACACCGGGACCGGTAATCAGCCCCAGCATTTT. It encodes CASNTGTGNQPQHF.

The chain employs TRBV5-1 and TRBJ2-5, with 9 bases that match TRBD1. The CDR3 is 16 residues long. CDR1 is SGHRS, CDR2 YFSETQ, per germline. The junction had 11 bases not matched to a gene; V was cut back by 3 bases and J by 5 bases. In nucleotides, the CDR3 is TGCGCCAGCAGCTCCCTGGGACAGGGTGGATCGGAGACCCAGTACTTC. This gives the protein CASSSLGQGGSETQYF.

This chain uses TRBV7-3 with TRBJ2-1; possibly TRBD1 for D (6 bases). The CDR3 loop spans 17 amino acids. CDR1 is SGHTA, CDR2 FQGTGA, per germline. The V end was cut by 4 bases, the J end by 4 bases, with 20 bases between. The CDR3 bases are TGTGCCAGCAGCTCCGGATCGGGGCAGGGGAGTTACAATGAGCAGTTCTTC. Its protein product is CASSSGSGQGSYNEQFF.

This clone is a singleton in its sample. The chain is built from TRBV28 and TRBJ1-1, with D unclear. The CDR3 length is 16 residues. Trimming took off 6 bases at V and 1 base at J, with 18 bases between the two ends. The germline V gene encodes CDR1 MDHEN and CDR2 SYDVKM. The chain's CDR3 is CASRVGPPYGNTEAFF. The CDR3 DNA is TGTGCCAGCAGGGTTGGACCTCCTTACGGGAACACTGAAGCTTTCTTT.

The chain couples TRBV27 to TRBJ1-5; D is perhaps TRBD1 (6 bases). The CDR3 is made up of 14 amino acids. Trimming removed 6 bases from V and 3 bases from J, with 12 bases in between. In germline, CDR1 is MNHEY, CDR2 SMNVEV (reference sequence). CDR3: CASRRGGDNQPQHF. CDR3 in DNA: TGTGCCAGCAGACGGGGGGGCGACAATCAGCCCCAGCATTTT.

In its sample, this clone was seen a few times. The gene calls are TRBV2 and TRBJ1-5; 7 positions match TRBD1. The CDR3 length is 14 residues. J gave up 4 bases and V 8 bases, and 8 bases lay outside the gene matches. The germline CDR1 and CDR2 sequences are SNHLY and FYNNEI. CDR3 region: CASRDRVPNQPQHF. The CDR3 DNA reads as TGTGCCAGCCGAGACAGGGTGCCTAATCAGCCCCAGCATTTT.

This chain uses TRBV5-1 with TRBJ1-5, with 10 positions matching TRBD1. Germline CDR1 reads SGHRS; CDR2 reads YFSETQ. V shed 3 bases and J 3 bases; nucleotides not matched to a gene: 3. The CDR3 is 15 amino acids. The CDR3 nucleotides read TGCGCCAGCAGCTCCGGGACAGGGGACAATCAGCCCCAGCATTTT. This codes for CASSSGTGDNQPQHF.

The chain joins TRBV6-6 to TRBJ1-5; unclear D gene. Deletions cut 7 bases from V and 0 bases from J, with 7 bases between. The CDR3 runs to 13 residues. Germline V CDR1 and CDR2: MNHNY, SVGAGI (reference sequence). The CDR3 DNA is TGTGCCAGCACGAGGGATAGCAATCAGCCCCAGCATTTT. It translates to CASTRDSNQPQHF.

The chain couples TRBV9 to TRBJ2-2, with unresolved D. Deletions cut 0 bases from V and 4 bases from J, with 4 bases between. The CDR3 length is 13 residues. CDR1 and CDR2 from the germline V gene are SGDLS and YYNGEE. CDR3 sequence (DNA): TGTGCCAGCAGCGTAGTTTTCACCGGGGAGCTGTTTTTT. Its translation is CASSVVFTGELFF.

There are a few counts of this clone. J is TRBJ1-5 and V is TRBV28, with D possibly matching TRBD1 (5 bases). CDR1 and CDR2 from the germline V gene are MDHEN and SYDVKM. The CDR3 is made up of 14 amino acids. V dropped 5 bases and J dropped 0 bases, with 8 bases sitting between them. CDR3 coding DNA: TGTGCCAGCAGTCCCGGGGCTAGCAATCAGCCCCAGCATTTT. Its translation is CASSPGASNQPQHF.

This clone has just a few counts. This chain links TRBV7-3 with TRBJ2-2; D may be TRBD2 (6 bases). V was shortened by 5 bases and J by 8 bases, with 18 bases between the two germline ends. Germline lookup yields CDR1 SGHTA and CDR2 FQGTGA. This CDR3 contains 15 residues. The DNA of the CDR3 is TGTGCCAGCAGCGCCGGACGGGGGATGGCTGGGGAGCTGTTTTTT. It yields the protein CASSAGRGMAGELFF.

This chain links TRBV19 with TRBJ2-5, with D uncertain. The germline CDR1 and CDR2 sequences are LNHDA and SQIVND (reference sequence). CDR3 size: 15 residues. V shed 3 bases and J shed 1 base, with 12 bases lying between them. As DNA, the CDR3 is TGTGCCAGTAGTATGCTTCAGAGAGGCCAAGAGACCCAGTACTTC. This translates into CASSMLQRGQETQYF. The full variable domain, with the rest looked up from reference TRBV19 and TRBJ2-5, is DGGITQSPKYLFRKEGQNVTLSCEQNLNHDAMYWYRQDPGQGLRLIYYSQIVNDFQKGDIAEGYSVSREKKESFPLTVTSAQKNPTAFYLCASSMLQRGQETQYFGPGTRLLVL.

This clone was observed a single time. The chain couples TRBV5-1 to TRBJ2-3; perhaps TRBD1 as D (6 bases). Trimming pared 1 base from V and 2 bases from J, leaving 8 bases between. CDR1 and CDR2 from the germline V gene are SGHRS and YFSETQ. CDR3 length: 14 residues. The CDR3 nucleotides read TGCGCCAGCAGCTTGTGGGGGCCCACAGATACGCAGTATTTT. It specifies CASSLWGPTDTQYF.

This clone was observed once. The V gene is TRBV9, the J gene TRBJ2-6; D is perhaps TRBD1 (8 bases). CDR1 is SGDLS and CDR2 is YYNGEE in the germline V gene. The CDR3 has 17 amino acids. V was cut by 1 base and J by 0 bases, with 11 bases left in between. The CDR3 reads CASSVTGGASGANVLTF. Written as DNA, the CDR3 is TGTGCCAGCAGCGTAACAGGGGGGGCCTCTGGGGCCAACGTCCTGACTTTC.